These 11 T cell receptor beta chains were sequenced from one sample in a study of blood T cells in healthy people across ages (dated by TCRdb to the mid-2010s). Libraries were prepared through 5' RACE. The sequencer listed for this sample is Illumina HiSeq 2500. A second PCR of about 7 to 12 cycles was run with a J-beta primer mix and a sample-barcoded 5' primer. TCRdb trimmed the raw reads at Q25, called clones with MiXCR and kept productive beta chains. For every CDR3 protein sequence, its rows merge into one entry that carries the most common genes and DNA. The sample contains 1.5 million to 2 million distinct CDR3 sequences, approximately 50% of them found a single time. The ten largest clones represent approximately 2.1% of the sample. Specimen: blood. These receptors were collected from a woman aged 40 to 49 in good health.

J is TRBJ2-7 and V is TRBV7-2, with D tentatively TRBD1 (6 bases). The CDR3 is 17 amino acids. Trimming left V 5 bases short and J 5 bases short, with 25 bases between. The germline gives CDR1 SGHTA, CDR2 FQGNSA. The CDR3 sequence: CASSIRGRQGNTHEQYF. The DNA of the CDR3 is TGTGCCAGCAGCATACGCGGTCGGCAGGGGAATACCCACGAGCAGTACTTC.

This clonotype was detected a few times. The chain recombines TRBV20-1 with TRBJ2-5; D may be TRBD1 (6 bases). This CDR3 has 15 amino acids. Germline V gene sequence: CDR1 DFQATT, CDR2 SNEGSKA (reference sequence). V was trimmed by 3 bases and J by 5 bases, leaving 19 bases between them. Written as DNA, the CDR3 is TGCAGTGCTAGTTGGGCAGGGGCCTCCCAGGAGACCCAGTACTTC. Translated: CSASWAGASQETQYF.

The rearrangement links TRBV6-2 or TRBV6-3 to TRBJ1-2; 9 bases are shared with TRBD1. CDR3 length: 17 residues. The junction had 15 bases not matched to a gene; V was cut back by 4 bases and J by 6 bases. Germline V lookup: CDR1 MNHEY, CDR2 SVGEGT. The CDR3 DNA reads TGTGCCAGCAGTTCCGCCGGGACAGGGAGTCGATTCGATGGCTACACCTTC. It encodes CASSSAGTGSRFDGYTF.

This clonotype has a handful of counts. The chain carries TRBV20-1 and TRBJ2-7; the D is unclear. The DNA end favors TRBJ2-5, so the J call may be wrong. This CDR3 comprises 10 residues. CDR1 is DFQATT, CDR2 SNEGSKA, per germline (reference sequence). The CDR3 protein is CSGVYETQYF. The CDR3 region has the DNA TGCAGCGGCGTTTATGAGACCCAGTACTTC.

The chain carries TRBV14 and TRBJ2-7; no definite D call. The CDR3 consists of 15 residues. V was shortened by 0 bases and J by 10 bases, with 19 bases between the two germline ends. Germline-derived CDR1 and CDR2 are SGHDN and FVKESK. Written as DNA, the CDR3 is TGTGCCAGCAGCCAAGAATGGGGTATCCAAGAGGCCCAGTACTTC. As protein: CASSQEWGIQEAQYF.

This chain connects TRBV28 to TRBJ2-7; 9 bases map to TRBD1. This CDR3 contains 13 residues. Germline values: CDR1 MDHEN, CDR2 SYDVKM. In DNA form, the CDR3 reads TGTGGTTCGACAGGGGGATGGAACAATAAGCAGTACTTC. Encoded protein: CGSTGGWNNKQYF.

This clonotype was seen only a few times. CDR3 residues: CASSLALGTAYEQYF. The CDR3 DNA sequence: TGTGCCAGCAGTTTAGCCCTCGGGACAGCCTACGAGCAGTACTTC. The chain carries TRBV27 and TRBJ2-4; 7 positions match TRBD1. The better agreement between TRBJ2-7 and the DNA end casts doubt on the J call. The CDR3 runs 15 residues. Germline loops: CDR1 MNHEY, CDR2 SMNVEV (reference sequence).

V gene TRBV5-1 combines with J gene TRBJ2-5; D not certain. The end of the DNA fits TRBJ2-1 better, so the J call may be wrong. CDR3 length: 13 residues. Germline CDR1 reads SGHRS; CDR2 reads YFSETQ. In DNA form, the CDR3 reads TGCGCCAGCAGCTTGGACAGCCAAGAGACCCAGTTCTTC. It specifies CASSLDSQETQFF.

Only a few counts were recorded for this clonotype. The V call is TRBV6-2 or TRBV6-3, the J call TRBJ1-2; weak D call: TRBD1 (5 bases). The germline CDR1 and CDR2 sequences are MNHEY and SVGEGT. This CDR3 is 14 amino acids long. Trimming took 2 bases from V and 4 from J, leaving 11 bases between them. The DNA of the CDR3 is TGTGCCAGCAGTTACGGAACAGGTCTCTATGGCTACACCTTC. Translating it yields CASSYGTGLYGYTF.

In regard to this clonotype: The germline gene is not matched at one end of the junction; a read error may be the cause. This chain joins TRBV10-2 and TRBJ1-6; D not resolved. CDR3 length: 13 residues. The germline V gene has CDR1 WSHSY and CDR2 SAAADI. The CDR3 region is CASSEKKDSPLHF. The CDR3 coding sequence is TGCGCCAGCAGTGAGAAAAAGGATTCGCCCCTCCACTTT.

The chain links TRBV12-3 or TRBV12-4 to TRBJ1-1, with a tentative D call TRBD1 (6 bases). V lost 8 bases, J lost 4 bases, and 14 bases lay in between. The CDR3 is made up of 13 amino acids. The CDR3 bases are TGTGCCAGCGGGGTTCAGGGGACCACTGAAGCTTTCTTT. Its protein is CASGVQGTTEAFF.